Below are 26 T cell receptor beta chains sequenced from a single sample in a study of shared clonotypes between healthy human individuals. The assay was immunoSEQ multiplex PCR, and TCRdb's table has in-frame clones only and misses some. In the table there are some 1.4 million clones, roughly 96% of which are singletons. The specimen sequenced was naive CD4+ T cells sorted from blood. Subset noted: CD45RA+ positively selected. These receptors originate from a young man in good health.

This clone was observed once. Other DNA sequences in the sample encode the same CDR3. This rearrangement joins TRBV5-1 to TRBJ1-1; no reliable D call. With 0 bases removed from V and 2 bases from J, the gap between germline ends came to 5 bases. CDR3 length equals 13 residues. From germline, CDR1 is SGHRS and CDR2 YFSETQ. The CDR3 loop reads CASSLEPNTEAFF. DNA for the CDR3: TGCGCCAGCAGCTTGGAACCCAACACTGAAGCTTTCTTT.

The chain is built from TRBV19 and TRBJ2-2, with D hard to call. The CDR3 is 11 amino acids. Trimming stripped 5 bases from V and 8 bases from J, with 6 bases between. CDR1 is LNHDA and CDR2 is SQIVND in the germline V gene (reference sequence). The CDR3 is CASSPTGELFF. The CDR3 DNA follows: TGTGCCAGTAGTCCTACTGGGGAGCTGTTTTTT.

The rearrangement links TRBV7-2 to TRBJ1-1; D might be TRBD1 (6 bases). The germline V gene has CDR1 SGHTA and CDR2 FQGNSA. The ends were cut back, 7 bases at V and 6 bases at J, with 18 bases in the middle. There are 14 residues in the CDR3. CDR3 coding DNA: TGTGCCAGCATGGAGGACAGTTATCAGCCTGAAGCTTTCTTT. Translated, it gives CASMEDSYQPEAFF.

This chain links TRBV21-1 with TRBJ1-5; the table's D call of TRBD1 was not tested on the DNA. TRBV21-1 is a pseudogene segment. CDR3 size: 12 residues. CDR3 nucleotide sequence: TGTGCCAGCAGCGGCAGGGGGCAGCCCCAGCATTTT. Protein product: CASSGRGQPQHF.

This chain links TRBV5-1 with TRBJ1-3; no reliable D call. V shed 0 bases and J shed 0 bases, with 10 bases lying between them. The CDR3 contains 16 residues. Germline V gives CDR1 SGHRS, CDR2 YFSETQ. In DNA, the CDR3 is TGCGCCAGCAGCTTGGGCCCCCAGAGCTCTGGAAACACCATATATTTT. Translation: CASSLGPQSSGNTIYF.

The V gene is TRBV28, the J gene TRBJ1-5; D gene ambiguous. V dropped 3 bases and J dropped 3 bases, with 9 bases sitting between them. The CDR3 is 14 residues long. Germline V gives CDR1 MDHEN, CDR2 SYDVKM. CDR3 sequence: CASSLGSNNQPQHF. The CDR3 DNA sequence: TGTGCCAGCAGTTTGGGTTCCAACAATCAGCCCCAGCATTTT.

This chain joins TRBV9 and TRBJ2-1, with 10 bases aligning to TRBD2. This CDR3 is 15 amino acids long. Germline V gene sequence: CDR1 SGDLS, CDR2 YYNGEE. V lost 4 bases to trimming and J lost 9 bases; unmatched junction nucleotides: 10. The CDR3 protein is CASSPLLAGVLEQFF. The CDR3 bases are TGTGCCAGCAGCCCTCTCCTAGCGGGAGTACTTGAGCAGTTCTTC.

A remark on this clone: Within the sample, other DNA sequences also encode this same CDR3. The chain uses TRBV7-6 and TRBJ2-5; D not certain. The V and J ends lost 1 base and 5 bases respectively, with 5 bases between them. CDR3 length: 12 residues. Looked up from germline, CDR1 is SGHVS and CDR2 is FNYEAQ. CDR3: CASSLGVETQYF. The DNA for the CDR3 is TGTGCCAGCAGCTTAGGCGTTGAGACCCAGTACTTC.

The rearrangement joins TRBV19 to TRBJ1-1; D may be TRBD1 (6 bases). V dropped 5 bases and J dropped 6 bases, with 19 bases sitting between them. Germline V gene sequence: CDR1 LNHDA, CDR2 SQIVND (reference sequence). The CDR3 extends over 15 amino acids. Here the CDR3 reads CASSPRDTTIPEAFF. CDR3 nucleotide sequence: TGTGCCAGTAGTCCCAGGGACACGACGATCCCTGAAGCTTTCTTT. Combining the CDR3 with reference TRBV19 and TRBJ1-1 gives the whole variable domain DGGITQSPKYLFRKEGQNVTLSCEQNLNHDAMYWYRQDPGQGLRLIYYSQIVNDFQKGDIAEGYSVSREKKESFPLTVTSAQKNPTAFYLCASSPRDTTIPEAFFGQGTRLTVV.

The J gene is TRBJ2-7, the V gene TRBV4-3; perhaps TRBD2 as D (6 bases). With 1 base removed from V and 3 bases from J, the gap between germline ends came to 19 bases. The V gene's germline CDR1 is LGHNA and CDR2 YSLEER. The CDR3 extends over 17 amino acids. The chain's CDR3 is CASSQGGLKGRSYEQYF. The CDR3 DNA reads TGCGCCAGCAGCCAAGGGGGACTGAAGGGACGGAGCTACGAGCAGTACTTC.

About this clone: At one end the junction does not follow the germline gene, possibly because of a read error. The chain recombines TRBV14 with TRBJ2-3; 10 bases match TRBD2. The V gene's germline CDR1 is SGHDN and CDR2 FVKESK. The CDR3 consists of 15 residues. The CDR3 sequence is CASSQGWASGRIQSF. DNA for the CDR3: TGTGCCAGCAGCCAAGGCTGGGCTAGCGGGAGAATTCAGTCTTTT. The variable domain in full, completed from reference TRBV14 and TRBJ2-3, reads EAGVTQFPSHSVIEKGQTVTLRCDPISGHDNLYWYRRVMGKEIKFLLHFVKESKQDESGMPNNRFLAERTGGTYSTLKVQPAELEDSGVYFCASSQGWASGRIQSFGPGTRLTVL.

The gene calls are TRBV2 and TRBJ2-2; 11 positions agree with TRBD2. There are 15 residues in the CDR3. V lost 6 bases, J lost 7 bases, and 7 bases stayed unmatched. Germline lookup yields CDR1 SNHLY and CDR2 FYNNEI. This CDR3 reads CASRLLAGVIGELFF. The CDR3 nucleotides are TGTGCCAGCAGGTTACTAGCGGGAGTAATCGGGGAGCTGTTTTTT.

The chain joins TRBV2 to TRBJ1-4, with D perhaps TRBD1 (5 bases). Trimming took off 7 bases at V and 8 bases at J, with 11 bases between the two ends. Germline loops: CDR1 SNHLY, CDR2 FYNNEI. The CDR3 contains 12 residues. The CDR3 region has the DNA TGTGCCAGCACGGGGGTCGACGAAAAACTGTTTTTT. Translated, it gives CASTGVDEKLFF.

The chain uses TRBV19 and TRBJ2-5; D ambiguous. V gave up 4 bases and J gave up 2 bases, with 11 bases separating them. Germline-derived CDR1 and CDR2 are LNHDA and SQIVND (reference sequence). CDR3 length: 14 amino acids. CDR3 in amino acids: CASSSRSSQETQYF. CDR3 in DNA: TGTGCCAGTAGTAGCAGGAGCTCACAAGAGACCCAGTACTTC. Full variable domain (remainder filled in from reference TRBV19 and TRBJ2-5): DGGITQSPKYLFRKEGQNVTLSCEQNLNHDAMYWYRQDPGQGLRLIYYSQIVNDFQKGDIAEGYSVSREKKESFPLTVTSAQKNPTAFYLCASSSRSSQETQYFGPGTRLLVL.

The V gene is TRBV25-1, the J gene TRBJ2-3; D is tentatively TRBD1 or TRBD2 (5 bases each). V lost 3 bases and J lost 3, with 13 bases in between. The CDR3 sequence is 15 residues long. The germline CDR1 and CDR2 sequences are MGHDK and SYGVNS. The CDR3 protein is CASSDPRWGTDTQYF. CDR3 DNA sequence: TGTGCCAGCAGTGATCCCCGCTGGGGGACAGATACGCAGTATTTT. The full variable domain, rest sourced from reference TRBV25-1 and TRBJ2-3, is EADIYQTPRYLVIGTGKKITLECSQTMGHDKMYWYQQDPGMELHLIHYSYGVNSTEKGDLSSESTVSRIRTEHFPLTLESARPSHTSQYLCASSDPRWGTDTQYFGPGTRLTVL.

The chain links TRBV27 to TRBJ2-1; a possible D gene is TRBD2 (5 bases). Germline lookup yields CDR1 MNHEY and CDR2 SMNVEV (reference sequence). V dropped 2 bases and J dropped 6 bases, with 8 bases sitting between them. CDR3 length: 13 residues. CDR3 protein: CASSLEGFNEQFF. For the CDR3, the DNA is TGTGCCAGCAGTTTAGAGGGTTTCAATGAGCAGTTCTTC.

This clone was observed a handful of times. The gene calls are TRBV5-6 and TRBJ2-2, with TRBD1 matching over 9 bases. Germline CDR1 and CDR2: SGHDT and YYEEEE. The CDR3 covers 17 residues. After removal of 4 bases from V and 2 bases from J, the junction contained 9 bases not matched to a gene. CDR3 DNA: TGTGCCAGCAGCCCGGGGACAGGGAGTCGTAACACCGGGGAGCTGTTTTTT. Translating it yields CASSPGTGSRNTGELFF.

The rearrangement uses TRBV2 and TRBJ2-1; the match to TRBD2 covers 7 bases. V lost 3 bases to trimming and J lost 5 bases; unmatched junction nucleotides: 10. Germline values: CDR1 SNHLY, CDR2 FYNNEI. The CDR3 totals 16 residues. The CDR3 sequence: CASSEVRLAHNNEQFF. The CDR3 region has the DNA TGTGCCAGCAGTGAGGTACGACTAGCTCATAACAATGAGCAGTTCTTC.

This clone has just one count. The chain is built from TRBV5-1 and TRBJ2-2, with TRBD2 identical over 11 bases. Per the germline V gene, CDR1 is SGHRS and CDR2 is YFSETQ. The V segment lost 2 bases and the J segment 5 bases; nucleotides outside the gene matches: 2. The CDR3 consists of 15 residues. The DNA of the CDR3 is TGCGCCAGCAGCTTTAGCGGGAGGGTAACCGGGGAGCTGTTTTTT. Translated: CASSFSGRVTGELFF.

This chain uses TRBV5-4 with TRBJ2-7, with a tentative D call TRBD2 (6 bases). The germline V gene encodes CDR1 SGHNT and CDR2 YYREEE (reference sequence). Trimming shortened V by 0 bases and J by 3 bases, and 13 bases separated the two germline ends. The CDR3 length is 15 residues. The CDR3 spells CASSLGTIGVYEQYF. Written as DNA, the CDR3 is TGTGCCAGCAGCTTGGGGACTATTGGGGTCTACGAGCAGTACTTC.

The chain joins TRBV7-7 to TRBJ2-1, with 10 bases matching TRBD1. The germline V gene has CDR1 SSHAT and CDR2 FNYEAQ (reference sequence). Unmatched junction bases numbered 5, after V lost 5 bases and J lost 4 bases. The CDR3 spans 15 residues. The CDR3 bases are TGTGCCAGCAGCCCCAGACAGGGGGCTTACAATGAGCAGTTCTTC. This codes for CASSPRQGAYNEQFF.

The chain has TRBV5-1 and TRBJ2-7; possibly TRBD1 for D (6 bases). CDR1 is SGHRS and CDR2 is YFSETQ in the germline V gene. V lost 0 bases, J lost 2 bases, and 15 bases lay in between. The CDR3 is made up of 16 amino acids. This CDR3 is CASSLVGTTRTYEQYF. The CDR3 bases are TGCGCCAGCAGCTTGGTTGGGACAACCCGGACCTACGAGCAGTACTTC. Combining the CDR3 with reference TRBV5-1 and TRBJ2-7 gives the whole variable domain KAGVTQTPRYLIKTRGQQVTLSCSPISGHRSVSWYQQTPGQGLQFLFEYFSETQRNKGNFPGRFSGRQFSNSRSEMNVSTLELGDSALYLCASSLVGTTRTYEQYFGPGTRLTVT.

This clone was seen just once. The rearrangement uses TRBV7-3 and TRBJ2-3; TRBD2 matches at 11 bases. The CDR3 length is 17 residues. Germline loops: CDR1 SGHTA, CDR2 FQGTGA. V dropped 5 bases and J dropped 4; count of bases not matched to a gene: 11. CDR3 amino acids: CASSPFLLAGEPDTQYF. The CDR3 DNA reads TGTGCCAGCAGCCCTTTCCTACTAGCGGGAGAACCAGATACGCAGTATTTT. The full variable domain, with the rest looked up from reference TRBV7-3 and TRBJ2-3, is GAGVSQTPSNKVTEKGKYVELRCDPISGHTALYWYRQSLGQGPEFLIYFQGTGAADDSGLPNDRFFAVRPEGSVSTLKIQRTERGDSAVYLCASSPFLLAGEPDTQYFGPGTRLTVL.

The chain has TRBV28 and TRBJ2-5; no reliable D call. Trimming removed 1 base at V and 2 bases at J, with 14 bases between. The CDR3 contains 16 residues. Per the germline V gene, CDR1 is MDHEN and CDR2 is SYDVKM. CDR3 nucleotide sequence: TGTGCCAGCAGTTTATCAATGGTACTCAGACAAGAGACCCAGTACTTC. It yields the protein CASSLSMVLRQETQYF.

The chain joins TRBV28 to TRBJ1-5; no reliable D call. This CDR3 spans 13 amino acids. The V gene lost 4 bases and the J gene lost 4 bases, with 8 bases spanning the gap. Looked up from germline, CDR1 is MDHEN and CDR2 is SYDVKM. The CDR3 DNA reads as TGTGCCAGCAGTTCCCAGGATAATCAGCCCCAGCATTTT. Residues: CASSSQDNQPQHF.

The chain is built from TRBV19 and TRBJ2-7; TRBD2 might be the D (7 bases). V lost 3 bases and J lost 2, with 14 bases in between. The CDR3 is 15 amino acids. In germline, CDR1 is LNHDA, CDR2 SQIVND (reference sequence). CDR3 bases: TGTGCCAGTAGTATCGGGGGGCTCGTGGCCTACGAGCAGTACTTC. This gives the protein CASSIGGLVAYEQYF.